This T cell receptor beta chain is from a study of cytomegalovirus exposure and HLA in healthy donors. The wider study: Among the 400 or so donors who were genotyped, approximately 84% fell in the genetic ancestry cluster that is associated with self-reported Caucasian donors.

The CDR3 is 15 residues long. Trimming removed 0 bases from V and 5 bases from J, with 13 bases in between. The germline CDR1 and CDR2 sequences are LNHNV and YYDKDF (reference sequence). The donors were healthy bone marrow donors. PCR used 60 Vbeta primers and 13 Jbeta primers. Authors' data handling: An analysis performed later counted roughly 80 million unique TCR beta chains (around 11 million of them shared). Sequencing was performed with immunoSEQ multiplex PCR; in TCRdb, only in-frame clones are kept and a portion is missing. The DNA gave D and trimming, while V, J and clone size come from that table. Seen here are about 200,000 clones, roughly 80% observed once, and the top ten hold about 0.36%.

The TCR comes from a male donor in good health and CMV-seropositive. Sequenced input: PBMCs. This chain uses TRBV15 with TRBJ1-2; tentatively, D is TRBD1 (6 bases). CDR3: CATSREQTGWYGYTF. The CDR3 DNA sequence: TGTGCCACCAGCAGAGAGCAAACAGGGTGGTATGGCTACACCTTC.